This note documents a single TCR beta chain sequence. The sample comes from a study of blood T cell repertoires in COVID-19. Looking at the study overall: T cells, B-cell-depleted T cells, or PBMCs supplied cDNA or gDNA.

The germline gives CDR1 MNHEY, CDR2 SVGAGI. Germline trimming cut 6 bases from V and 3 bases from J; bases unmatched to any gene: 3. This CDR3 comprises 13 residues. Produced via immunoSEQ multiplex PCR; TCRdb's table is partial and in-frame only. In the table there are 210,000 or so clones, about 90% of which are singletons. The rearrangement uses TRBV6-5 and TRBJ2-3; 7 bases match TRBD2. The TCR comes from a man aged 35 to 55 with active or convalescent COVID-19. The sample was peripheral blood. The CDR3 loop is CASRGGPTDTQYF. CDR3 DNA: TGTGCCAGCAGGGGAGGGCCGACAGATACGCAGTATTTT.